The 12 T cell receptor beta chains presented below share a single source sample, sequenced in a study of blood T cell repertoires in COVID-19. The method was immunoSEQ multiplex PCR; TCRdb's version includes in-frame clones alone and lacks a portion of them. The data show 160,000 or so clones, around 83% seen once. Source material: peripheral blood. The origin of the receptors is a human donor in a cohort sampled during active COVID-19.

This chain connects TRBV10-3 to TRBJ2-1; 12 positions agree with TRBD1. After removal of 6 bases from V and 8 bases from J, the junction contained 8 bases not matched to a gene. The length of the CDR3 is 15 residues. The germline V gene encodes CDR1 ENHRY and CDR2 SYGVKD. The CDR3 loop is CAIRPGQGALDEQFF. The CDR3 nucleotides read TGTGCCATCAGGCCGGGACAGGGGGCGCTAGATGAGCAGTTCTTC.

About this clone itself: This sample also contains other DNA sequences that code for the same CDR3. V and J are TRBV9 and TRBJ1-3, with 10 positions matching TRBD1. This CDR3 has 16 residues. Losses at the gene ends were 0 bases for V and 2 bases for J; bases not matched to a gene: 2. Germline V gives CDR1 SGDLS, CDR2 YYNGEE. In nucleotides, the CDR3 is TGTGCCAGCAGCGTAGCAGGGACAGGGGCTGGAAACACCATATATTTT. This encodes CASSVAGTGAGNTIYF.

The chain recombines TRBV3-1 (or the pseudogene TRBV3-2) with TRBJ1-5, with TRBD1 matching 9 bases. CDR1 and CDR2 from the germline V gene are LGHDT and YNNKEL (reference sequence). After removal of 2 bases from V and 3 bases from J, the junction contained 17 bases not matched to a gene. CDR3 length: 20 amino acids. CDR3 sequence reads: CASSQPQSGQGNRVNQPQHF. The CDR3 DNA follows: TGTGCCAGCAGCCAACCTCAATCTGGACAGGGGAATCGAGTCAATCAGCCCCAGCATTTT.

V and J are TRBV4-3 and TRBJ2-7; 12 nucleotides line up with TRBD2. J was trimmed by 5 bases and V by 3 bases; bases with no gene match: 2. The CDR3 spans 14 residues. CDR1 and CDR2 from the germline V gene are LGHNA and YSLEER. The CDR3 bases are TGCGCCAGCAGCCACTGGACTAGCGGGGACGAGCAGTACTTC. Translated: CASSHWTSGDEQYF.

The chain employs TRBV3-1 (or the pseudogene TRBV3-2) and TRBJ1-6; a possible D gene is TRBD1 (6 bases). Trimming stripped 1 base from V and 8 bases from J, with 15 bases between. Germline lookup yields CDR1 LGHDT and CDR2 YNNKEL (reference sequence). The CDR3 runs 16 residues. Written as DNA, the CDR3 is TGTGCCAGCAGCCAAGTAGAACAGGGTTTTCATTCACCCCTCCACTTT. This encodes CASSQVEQGFHSPLHF.

Notes on this clone: Additional DNA sequences in this sample encode the identical CDR3. V is TRBV7-9 and J is TRBJ2-3; 13 bases align to TRBD2. V lost 1 base to trimming and J lost 3 bases; unmatched junction nucleotides: 1. Germline CDR1 is SEHNR and CDR2 is FQNEAQ (reference sequence). This CDR3 has 16 residues. CDR3: CASSLGLAGGTDTQYF. For the CDR3, the DNA is TGTGCCAGCAGCTTAGGACTAGCGGGGGGTACAGATACGCAGTATTTT.

This clone appeared a single time. The rearrangement links TRBV10-3 to TRBJ2-7; 9 nucleotides align to TRBD1. Germline loops: CDR1 ENHRY, CDR2 SYGVKD. The CDR3 extends over 14 amino acids. V was clipped by 4 bases and J by 1 base; unmatched bases: 2. The CDR3 DNA reads TGTGCCATCAGTGGGACAGGGGTTTCCTACGAGCAGTACTTC. It encodes CAISGTGVSYEQYF.

This rearrangement joins TRBV2 to TRBJ1-6; D not resolved. Germline CDR1 is SNHLY and CDR2 is FYNNEI. This CDR3 comprises 13 residues. Deletions cut 7 bases from V and 0 bases from J, with 4 bases between. CDR3 DNA: TGTGCCAGCATTAGCTCCTATAATTCACCCCTCCACTTT. It translates to CASISSYNSPLHF.

Comment on this clone: The same CDR3 also results from other DNA sequences found in this sample. This chain joins TRBV7-2 and TRBJ2-5, with a weak D call TRBD2 (5 bases). The germline V and J ends were trimmed by 2 bases and 4 bases, with 11 bases remaining between them. Germline CDR1 and CDR2: SGHTA and FQGNSA. CDR3 size: 14 residues. The CDR3 sequence is CASSLNSGRETQYF. For the CDR3, the DNA is TGTGCCAGCAGCTTAAATAGTGGGAGAGAGACCCAGTACTTC.

The rearrangement uses TRBV5-6 and TRBJ2-7, with D hard to call. The CDR3 runs 13 residues. V gave up 0 bases and J gave up 2 bases, with 6 bases separating them. Per germline, CDR1 SGHDT and CDR2 YYEEEE. The CDR3 bases are TGTGCCAGCAGCTTGGAGACACCCTACGAGCAGTACTTC. Its translation: CASSLETPYEQYF.

This rearrangement joins TRBV28 to TRBJ2-5; 9 bases are shared with TRBD2. J gave up 5 bases and V 6 bases, and 7 bases lay outside the gene matches. Germline V gene data show CDR1 as MDHEN and CDR2 as SYDVKM. CDR3 size: 14 residues. CDR3 sequence: CASSSSGKSETQYF. CDR3 nucleotide sequence: TGTGCCAGCAGCTCTAGCGGGAAGAGTGAGACCCAGTACTTC.

V is TRBV28 and J is TRBJ2-7; possibly TRBD2 for D (5 bases). This CDR3 contains 14 residues. From germline, CDR1 is MDHEN and CDR2 SYDVKM. Trimming left V 5 bases short and J 0 bases short, with 11 bases between. The CDR3 DNA follows: TGTGCCAGCAGTCGGCTAGGGAGCTCCTACGAGCAGTACTTC. Translation: CASSRLGSSYEQYF.